A selection of T cell receptor beta chains follows, all from one sample in a study of shared clonotypes between healthy human individuals. The repertoire was sequenced with immunoSEQ multiplex PCR; TCRdb's copy has only in-frame clones and lacks some. This repertoire shows under 650,000 clones, about 96% found once; its top ten account for roughly 0.06%. The sequencing input was naive CD4+ T cells sorted from blood. Receptors originate from a woman in her thirties in good health. Both conserved end residues are part of each CDR3. Each record gives: D gene, V gene, clone size, J gene, CDR3 DNA, CDR3 protein. A D gene is named only where the DNA matches it firmly. Not every row has a clone size; where given, it reads once, few, many or a size class.

>TRBD1|TRBV6-6|once|TRBJ1-2
TGTGCCAGCGCGGGACAGCAAGCTAACTATGGCTACACCTTC
CASAGQQANYGYTF
>-|TRBV5-1|-|TRBJ1-4
TGCGCCAGCAGCTTGGAAGGGCCCGGGAGGTCCGAAAAACTGTTTTTT
CASSLEGPGRSEKLFF
>TRBD2|TRBV19|-|TRBJ2-1
TGTGCCAGTAGCAATGGTGAGGCGACAGGACTAGCGGGAGCCGTCAATGAGCAGTTCTTC
CASSNGEATGLAGAVNEQFF
>TRBD1|TRBV15|-|TRBJ2-7
TGTGCCACCAGCCTTGGACAGGAGTACGAGCAGTACTTC
CATSLGQEYEQYF
>-|TRBV10-1|-|TRBJ2-7
TGCGCCAGCGGAGGAAAGACAGGCCGCGAGCAGTACTTC
CASGGKTGREQYF
>TRBD2|TRBV4-1|-|TRBJ2-2
TGCGCCAGCGGCCAGGCGGGACTAGTTTTTTCCGGGGAGCTGTTTTTT
CASGQAGLVFSGELFF
>TRBD1|TRBV6-1|-|TRBJ2-3
TGTGCCATATCGGGACAGTCAAGAGATACGCAGTATTTT
CAISGQSRDTQYF
>-|TRBV6-5|-|TRBJ1-1
TGTGCCAGCATGGCAGAGCACCGAACAATTGAAGCTTTCTTT
CASMAEHRTIEAFF
>-|TRBV28|-|TRBJ1-3
TGTGCCAGCAGTTTATGGGCGAGAGTTCGTAACAGGCCTGGCTCTGGAAACACCATATATTTT
CASSLWARVRNRPGSGNTIYF
>-|TRBV7-9|-|TRBJ2-7
TGTGCCAGCAGCTGGCGGAAGAGTGGAGAGCAGTACTTC
CASSWRKSGEQYF
>-|TRBV7-8|-|TRBJ2-1
TGTGCCAGCAGCTTAGGTTTAACCTACAATGAGCAGTTCTTC
CASSLGLTYNEQFF
>TRBD1|TRBV29-1|-|TRBJ1-4
TGCAGCGTTATGGACAGGGTAAATGAAAAACTGTTTTTT
CSVMDRVNEKLFF
>TRBD2|TRBV11-2|-|TRBJ2-5
TGTGCCAGCAGCTTCGGAGGGACTAGCGTAGTAGAGACCCAGTACTTC
CASSFGGTSVVETQYF
>-|TRBV5-6|-|TRBJ2-5
TGTGCCAGCAGCATCACTAGAGAGCAGTACTTC
CASSITREQYF
>-|TRBV7-2|-|TRBJ2-2
TGTGCCAGCAGCCACCCCAGGGGACGGTCGGCCCTTATTGACGGGGAGCTGTTTTTT
CASSHPRGRSALIDGELFF
>-|TRBV11-1|-|TRBJ2-7
TGTGCCAGCAGTAACGAAGGGGACTTGCCCTACGAGCAGTACTTC
CASSNEGDLPYEQYF
>-|TRBV25-1|-|TRBJ2-1
TGTGCCAGCAGTGAATGGGCCCACAATGAGCAGTTCTTC
CASSEWAHNEQFF
>TRBD1|TRBV7-9|-|TRBJ1-4
TGTGCCAGCAGCTTCGGACAGGCTGCAACTAATGAAAAACTGTTTTTT
CASSFGQAATNEKLFF
>-|TRBV27|-|TRBJ1-2
TGTGCCAGCAGGGCTACGGTCGGACACGTCCACGCTGGCTACACCTTC
CASRATVGHVHAGYTF
>-|TRBV27|-|TRBJ1-5
TGTGCCAGCAGTTTCAGGGCGGGCAATCAGCCCCAGCATTTT
CASSFRAGNQPQHF
>-|TRBV19|-|TRBJ2-1
TGTGCCAGTAGTAAGGTAGCCTACAATGAGCAGTTCTTC
CASSKVAYNEQFF
>TRBD2|TRBV11-2|-|TRBJ2-7
TGTGCCAGCAGCGGGCGATCTATAGCGGGAGGCCACTACGAGCAGTACTTC
CASSGRSIAGGHYEQYF
>TRBD2|TRBV7-2|-|TRBJ2-1
TGTGCCAGCAGTTTGAGCGGGAGCTCCTACAATGAGCAGTTCTTC
CASSLSGSSYNEQFF
>-|TRBV7-2|once|TRBJ1-1
TGTGCCAGCAGCTTAGCGGGAGGCGTTGGGGCTTTCTTT
CASSLAGGVGAFF
>TRBD2|TRBV14|-|TRBJ2-3
TGTGCCAGCAACCCTAGCGGATACACAGATACGCAGTATTTT
CASNPSGYTDTQYF
>-|TRBV6-1|-|TRBJ1-2
TGTGCCTGTACCCGAGAGGGCAACTATGGCTACACCTTC
CACTREGNYGYTF
>TRBD1|TRBV9|-|TRBJ1-1
TGTGCCAGCAGCCGGACAGGGGGGAACACTGAAGCTTTCTTT
CASSRTGGNTEAFF
>-|TRBV18|-|TRBJ2-5
TGTGCCAGCTCACCCCCCTCCTTGGCGCGAGAGACCCAGTACTTC
CASSPPSLARETQYF
>TRBD1|TRBV4-1|-|TRBJ2-3
TGCGCCAGCAGCCAACCAGGAAGGGGGCCCTTAGATACGCAGTATTTT
CASSQPGRGPLDTQYF
>-|TRBV10-3|-|TRBJ1-2
TGTGCCATCAGTGAGCAAAGCCCAGGGTACTATGGCTACACCTTC
CAISEQSPGYYGYTF
>-|TRBV27|-|TRBJ2-7
TGTGCCAGCAGTTCCCGACAGGCTAGGCCGGGCGAGCAGTACTTC
CASSSRQARPGEQYF
>-|TRBV6-1|-|TRBJ2-7
TGTGCCAGCAGAGTTACCTACGAGCAGTACTTC
CASRVTYEQYF
>-|TRBV19|-|TRBJ2-1
TGTGCCAGTAGTGGGGGACGCTCCTACAATGAGCAGTTCTTC
CASSGGRSYNEQFF
>-|TRBV5-8|-|TRBJ2-1
TGTGCCAGCAGCTTCATGAGTCGAACAGATTACAATGAGCAGTTCTTC
CASSFMSRTDYNEQFF
>-|TRBV28|-|TRBJ1-5
TGTGCCAGCAGCTCAGGGTTGGGTCAGCCCCAGCATTTT
CASSSGLGQPQHF
>TRBD2|TRBV7-3|-|TRBJ2-7
TGTGCCAGCAGACTAGCGGGAGGGCCATACGAGCAGTACTTC
CASRLAGGPYEQYF
>-|TRBV6-1|-|TRBJ1-2
TGTGCCAGCAGCTGGGGCTATGGCTACACCTTC
CASSWGYGYTF
>TRBD1|TRBV5-6|once|TRBJ1-5
TGTGCCAGCAGCTTTGGAGGACAGGGCGATCAGCCCCAGCATTTT
CASSFGGQGDQPQHF
>-|TRBV6-5|-|TRBJ1-1
TGTGCCAGCAGTTACGTCTCCGCGGGGAACACTGAAGCTTTCTTT
CASSYVSAGNTEAFF
>TRBD2|TRBV28|-|TRBJ2-5
TGTGCCAGCAGTCCGACTAGCGGAGAGACCCAGTACTTC
CASSPTSGETQYF
>-|TRBV28|-|TRBJ1-5
TGTGCCAGCAGTTTTGTTGATTTCACCCAACAGGAAAGCTCAAGCAATCAGCCCCAGCATTTT
CASSFVDFTQQESSSNQPQHF
>TRBD2|TRBV28|-|TRBJ2-1
TGTGCCAGCAGGCCATGGGACTACCTCAATGAGCAGTTCTTC
CASRPWDYLNEQFF
>TRBD1|TRBV10-1|-|TRBJ2-3
TGCGCCAGCAGTTCCGGGACAGGCTTAGCCACCACAGATACGCAGTATTTT
CASSSGTGLATTDTQYF
>-|TRBV12-2|-|TRBJ2-7
TGTGCAAGTCGGGAAGATTGGGCTAGCGGGAGGAATAGGTACGAGCAGTACTTC
CASREDWASGRNRYEQYF
>-|TRBV6-1|-|TRBJ1-1
TGTGCCAGCAGTGTCCTTCGGACAGTCCAGTCGGCTTTCTTT
CASSVLRTVQSAFF
>TRBD1|TRBV6-4|-|TRBJ1-4
TGTGCCAGCAGTGAAGGGACAGGGGGCCATGCTAATGAAAAACTGTTTTTT
CASSEGTGGHANEKLFF
>-|TRBV2|-|TRBJ1-1
TGTGCCAGCAGTGACCCGAACACTGAAGCTTTCTTT
CASSDPNTEAFF
>TRBD2|TRBV6-5|-|TRBJ2-7
TGTGCCAGCAGTTATCAATGGATGGGGGGGTACGAGCAGTACTTC
CASSYQWMGGYEQYF
>-|TRBV29-1|-|TRBJ2-7
TGCAGCGTTGAACTATACGAGCAGTACTTC
CSVELYEQYF